Given below is one TCR beta chain in context. Antigen unknown. This CDR3 spans 17 amino acids. Germline CDR1 DFQATT, CDR2 SNEGSKA (reference sequence). Trimming took off 0 bases at V and 2 bases at J, with 18 bases between the two ends. This sample was included in a study of blood T cells in healthy people across ages. At the level of the study: Template switching caught about one barcoded beta molecule for each two T cells.

General study results and limits: Older age went with lower TCR beta diversity per million T cells, in a roughly linear way. Versus aged donors, long-lived donors had higher diversity and more naive CD4+ cells.

A second PCR, run for 7 to 11 cycles, used a sample-barcoded 5' primer plus a J-beta primer mix. TCRdb independently ran MiXCR on the 5' RACE reads; one entry per CDR3 protein. The table records around 1,900,000 distinct CDR3 sequences, roughly two fifths of them present only once. Sequenced input: blood. The clonotype originates from a human donor in good health. The rearrangement uses TRBV20-1 and TRBJ2-3; D remains ambiguous. CDR3 loop: CSARERRSNEITDTQYF. The CDR3 coding sequence is TGCAGTGCTAGAGAGAGGAGATCAAACGAGATCACAGATACGCAGTATTTT.